This T cell receptor beta chain was recorded in a study of STAT5B mutations in CD4+ large granular lymphocyte leukemia. Study observations and caveats: CD4-sorted patient repertoires seemed more clonal than healthy CD4+ repertoires. Top patient clones used TRBV06 genes more often: 8/27 versus 2/35 in controls. No patients shared main leukemic clonotypes, though roughly 27% appeared at low frequency elsewhere.

Source study methods: Productive clonotypes were detectable down to 2.59 x 10-5 frequency. Sequencing used immunoSEQ multiplex PCR; TCRdb keeps in-frame clones, though not all of them. V and J calls and clone size are given by that table; D and trimming were obtained from the DNA. The table has tens of thousands of clones, around 81% seen once. In germline, CDR1 is LNHDA, CDR2 SQIVND (reference sequence). This CDR3 spans 15 amino acids. After removal of 4 bases from V and 7 bases from J, the junction contained 7 bases not matched to a gene. This clone was observed once. What it binds is unknown. What was sequenced was CD4+ T cells from blood buffy coats. The V call is TRBV19, the J call TRBJ2-2, with TRBD1 matching 9 bases. The receptor was isolated from a human donor in good health. Here the CDR3 reads CASSTGTGLGGELFF. The CDR3 nucleotides read TGTGCCAGTAGTACCGGGACAGGGTTGGGCGGGGAGCTGTTTTTT. Full variable domain (missing parts from reference TRBV19 and TRBJ2-2): DGGITQSPKYLFRKEGQNVTLSCEQNLNHDAMYWYRQDPGQGLRLIYYSQIVNDFQKGDIAEGYSVSREKKESFPLTVTSAQKNPTAFYLCASSTGTGLGGELFFGEGSRLTVL.